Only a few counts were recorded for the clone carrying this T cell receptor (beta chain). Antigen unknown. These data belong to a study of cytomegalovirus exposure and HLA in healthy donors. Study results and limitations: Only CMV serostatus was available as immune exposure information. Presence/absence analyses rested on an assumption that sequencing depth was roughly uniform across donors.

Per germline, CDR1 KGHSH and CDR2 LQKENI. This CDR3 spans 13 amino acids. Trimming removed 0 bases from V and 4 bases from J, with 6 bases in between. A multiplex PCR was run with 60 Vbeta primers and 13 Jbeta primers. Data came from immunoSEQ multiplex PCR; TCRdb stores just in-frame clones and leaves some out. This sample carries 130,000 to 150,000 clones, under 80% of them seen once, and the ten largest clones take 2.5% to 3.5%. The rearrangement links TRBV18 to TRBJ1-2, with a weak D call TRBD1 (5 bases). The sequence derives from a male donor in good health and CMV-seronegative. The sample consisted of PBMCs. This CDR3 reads CASSPPDTYGYTF. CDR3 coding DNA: TGTGCCAGCTCACCACCGGACACCTATGGCTACACCTTC.